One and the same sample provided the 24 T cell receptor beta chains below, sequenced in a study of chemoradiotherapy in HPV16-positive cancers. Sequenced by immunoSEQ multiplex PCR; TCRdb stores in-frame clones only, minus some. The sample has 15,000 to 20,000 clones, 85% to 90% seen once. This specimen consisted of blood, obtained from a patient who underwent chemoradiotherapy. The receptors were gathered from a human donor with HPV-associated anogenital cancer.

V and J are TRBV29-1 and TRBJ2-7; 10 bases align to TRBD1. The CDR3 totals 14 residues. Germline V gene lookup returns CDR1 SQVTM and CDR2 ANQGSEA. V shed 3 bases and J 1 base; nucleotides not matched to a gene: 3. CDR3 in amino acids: CSVDGTGDSYEQYF. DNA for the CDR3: TGCAGCGTTGACGGGACAGGGGATTCCTACGAGCAGTACTTC.

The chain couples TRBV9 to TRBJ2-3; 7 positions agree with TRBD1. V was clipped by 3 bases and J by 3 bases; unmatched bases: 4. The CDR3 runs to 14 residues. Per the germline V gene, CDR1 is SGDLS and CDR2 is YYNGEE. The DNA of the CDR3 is TGTGCCAGCAGCGCCCCAGGGGGAACAGATACGCAGTATTTT. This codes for CASSAPGGTDTQYF.

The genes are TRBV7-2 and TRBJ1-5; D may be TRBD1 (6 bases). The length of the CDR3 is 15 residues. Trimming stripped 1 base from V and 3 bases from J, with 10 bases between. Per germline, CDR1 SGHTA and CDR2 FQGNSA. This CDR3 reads CASSLGGQSNQPQHF. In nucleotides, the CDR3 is TGTGCCAGCAGCTTAGGAGGACAGTCCAATCAGCCCCAGCATTTT. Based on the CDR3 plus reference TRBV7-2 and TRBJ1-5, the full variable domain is GAGVSQSPSNKVTEKGKDVELRCDPISGHTALYWYRQSLGQGLEFLIYFQGNSAPDKSGLPSDRFSAERTGGSVSTLTIQRTQQEDSAVYLCASSLGGQSNQPQHFGDGTRLSIL.

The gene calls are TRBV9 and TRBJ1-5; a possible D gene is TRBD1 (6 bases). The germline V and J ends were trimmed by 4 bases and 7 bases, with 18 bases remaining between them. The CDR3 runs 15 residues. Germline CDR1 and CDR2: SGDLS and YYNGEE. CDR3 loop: CASSTSGEGGQPQHF. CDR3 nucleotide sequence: TGTGCCAGCAGCACGTCAGGGGAGGGGGGACAGCCCCAGCATTTT.

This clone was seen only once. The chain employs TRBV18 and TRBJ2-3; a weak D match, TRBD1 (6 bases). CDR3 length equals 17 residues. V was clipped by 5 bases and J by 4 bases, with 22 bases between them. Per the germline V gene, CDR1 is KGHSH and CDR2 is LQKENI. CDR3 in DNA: TGTGCCAGCTCAGCTACCTACAGGGATTCTCCGGCAGATACGCAGTATTTT. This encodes CASSATYRDSPADTQYF.

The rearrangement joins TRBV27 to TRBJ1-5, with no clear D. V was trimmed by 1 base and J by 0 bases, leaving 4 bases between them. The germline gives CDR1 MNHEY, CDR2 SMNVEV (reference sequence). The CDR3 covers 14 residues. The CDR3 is CASSLYSSNQPQHF. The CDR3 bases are TGTGCCAGCAGTTTATACAGTAGCAATCAGCCCCAGCATTTT.

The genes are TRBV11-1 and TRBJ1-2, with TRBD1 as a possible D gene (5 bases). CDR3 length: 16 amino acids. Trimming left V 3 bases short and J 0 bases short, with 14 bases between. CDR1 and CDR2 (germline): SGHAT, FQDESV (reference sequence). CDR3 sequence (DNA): TGTGCCAGCAGCTTGGGTCAGGGAGGACCTAACTATGGCTACACCTTC. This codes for CASSLGQGGPNYGYTF. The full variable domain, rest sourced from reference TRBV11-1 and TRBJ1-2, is EAEVAQSPRYKITEKSQAVAFWCDPISGHATLYWYRQILGQGPELLVQFQDESVVDDSQLPKDRFSAERLKGVDSTLKIQPAELGDSAMYLCASSLGQGGPNYGYTFGSGTRLTVV.

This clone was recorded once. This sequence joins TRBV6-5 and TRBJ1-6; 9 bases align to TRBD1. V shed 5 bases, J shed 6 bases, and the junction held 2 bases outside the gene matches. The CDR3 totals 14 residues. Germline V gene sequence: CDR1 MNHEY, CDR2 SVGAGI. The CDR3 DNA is TGTGCCAGCAGTCAGACAGGGGGTAATTCACCCCTCCACTTT. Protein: CASSQTGGNSPLHF.

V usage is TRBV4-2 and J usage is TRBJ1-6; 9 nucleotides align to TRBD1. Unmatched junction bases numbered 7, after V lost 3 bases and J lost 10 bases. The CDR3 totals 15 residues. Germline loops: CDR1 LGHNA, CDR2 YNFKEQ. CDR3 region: CASSHSGQGGSPLHF. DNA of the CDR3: TGTGCCAGCAGCCACTCGGGACAGGGAGGATCACCCCTCCACTTT.

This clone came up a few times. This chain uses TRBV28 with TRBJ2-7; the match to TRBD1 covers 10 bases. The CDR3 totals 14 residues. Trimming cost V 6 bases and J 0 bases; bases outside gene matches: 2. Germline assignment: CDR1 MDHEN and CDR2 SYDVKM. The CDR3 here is CASSRTGGSYEQYF. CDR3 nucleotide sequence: TGTGCCAGCAGCCGGACAGGGGGCTCCTACGAGCAGTACTTC.

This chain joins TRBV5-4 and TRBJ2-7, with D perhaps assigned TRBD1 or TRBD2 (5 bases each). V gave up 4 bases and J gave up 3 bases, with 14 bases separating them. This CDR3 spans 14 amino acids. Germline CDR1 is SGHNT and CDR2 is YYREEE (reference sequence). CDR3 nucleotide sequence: TGTGCCAGCAGCAACAAGGGGACCCTCTACGAGCAGTACTTC. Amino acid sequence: CASSNKGTLYEQYF.

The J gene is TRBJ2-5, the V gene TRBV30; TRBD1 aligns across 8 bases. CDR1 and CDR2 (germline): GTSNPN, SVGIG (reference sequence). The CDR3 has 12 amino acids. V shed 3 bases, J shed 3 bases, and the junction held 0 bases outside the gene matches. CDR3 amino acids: CAWRDREETQYF. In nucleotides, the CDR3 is TGTGCCTGGAGGGACAGGGAAGAGACCCAGTACTTC.

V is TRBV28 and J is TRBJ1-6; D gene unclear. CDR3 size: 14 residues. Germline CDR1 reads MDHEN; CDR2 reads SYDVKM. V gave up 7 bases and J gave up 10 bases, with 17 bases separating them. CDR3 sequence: CASTPGQIGSPLHF. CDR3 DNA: TGTGCCAGCACCCCCGGCCAAATCGGATCACCCCTCCACTTT.

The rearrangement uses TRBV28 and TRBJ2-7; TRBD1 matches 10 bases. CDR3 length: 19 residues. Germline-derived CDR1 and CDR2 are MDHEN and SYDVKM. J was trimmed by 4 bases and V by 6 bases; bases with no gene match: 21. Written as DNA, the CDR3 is TGTGCCAGCAGCTACCGTAACACTCTGACAGGGGGCCTCACTTACGAGCAGTACTTC. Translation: CASSYRNTLTGGLTYEQYF.

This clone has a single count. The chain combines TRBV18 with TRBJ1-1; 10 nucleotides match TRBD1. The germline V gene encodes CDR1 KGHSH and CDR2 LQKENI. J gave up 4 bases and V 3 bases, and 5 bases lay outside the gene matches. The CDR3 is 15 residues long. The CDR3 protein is CASSPGTGDSTEAFF. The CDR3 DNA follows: TGTGCCAGCTCACCTGGGACAGGGGATAGCACTGAAGCTTTCTTT. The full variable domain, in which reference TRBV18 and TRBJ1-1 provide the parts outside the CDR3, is NAGVMQNPRHLVRRRGQEARLRCSPMKGHSHVYWYRQLPEEGLKFMVYLQKENIIDESGMPKERFSAEFPKEGPSILRIQQVVRGDSAAYFCASSPGTGDSTEAFFGQGTRLTVV.

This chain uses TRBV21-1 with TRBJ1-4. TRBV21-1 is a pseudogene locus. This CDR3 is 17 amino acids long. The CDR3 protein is CASSKRIREGRHEKLFF. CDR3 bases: TGTGCCAGCAGCAAAAGGATCCGGGAAGGCAGGCATGAAAAACTGTTTTTT.

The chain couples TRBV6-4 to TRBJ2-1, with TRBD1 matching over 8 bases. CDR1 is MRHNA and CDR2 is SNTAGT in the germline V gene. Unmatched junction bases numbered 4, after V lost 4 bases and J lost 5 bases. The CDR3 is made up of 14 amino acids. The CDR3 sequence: CASSARTGNNEQFF. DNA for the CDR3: TGTGCCAGCAGTGCCCGGACAGGGAACAATGAGCAGTTCTTC.

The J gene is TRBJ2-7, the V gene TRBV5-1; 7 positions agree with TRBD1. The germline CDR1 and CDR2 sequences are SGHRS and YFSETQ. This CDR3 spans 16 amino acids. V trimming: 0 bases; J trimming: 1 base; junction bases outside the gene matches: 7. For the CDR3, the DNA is TGCGCCAGCAGCTTGGGGGACAGTTTAGGATCCTACGAGCAGTACTTC. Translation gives CASSLGDSLGSYEQYF.

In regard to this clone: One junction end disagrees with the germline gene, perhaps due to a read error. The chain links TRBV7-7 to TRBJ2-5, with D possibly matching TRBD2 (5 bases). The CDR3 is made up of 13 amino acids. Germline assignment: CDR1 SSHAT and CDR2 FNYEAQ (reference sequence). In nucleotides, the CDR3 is TGTGCTAGCAGCCAGGAAGCGGAAGAGACCCAGTACTTC. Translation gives CASSQEAEETQYF.

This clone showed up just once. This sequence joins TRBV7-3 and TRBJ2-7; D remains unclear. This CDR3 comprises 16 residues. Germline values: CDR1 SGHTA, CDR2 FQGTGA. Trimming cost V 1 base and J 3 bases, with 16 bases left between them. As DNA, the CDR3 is TGTGCCAGCAGCTTAAATCCGCCGGGCGCGAACTACGAGCAGTACTTC. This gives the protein CASSLNPPGANYEQYF.

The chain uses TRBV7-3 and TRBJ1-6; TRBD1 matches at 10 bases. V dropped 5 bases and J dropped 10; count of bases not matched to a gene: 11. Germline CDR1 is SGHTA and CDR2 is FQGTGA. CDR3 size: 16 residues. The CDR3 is CASSPAGTGVGSPLHF. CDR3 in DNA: TGTGCCAGCAGCCCAGCCGGGACAGGGGTGGGCTCACCCCTCCACTTT.

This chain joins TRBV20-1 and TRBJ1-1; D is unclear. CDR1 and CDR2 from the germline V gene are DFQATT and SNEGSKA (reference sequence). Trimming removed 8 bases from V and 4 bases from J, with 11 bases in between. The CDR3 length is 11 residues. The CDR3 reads CSYISVTEAFF. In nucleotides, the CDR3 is TGCAGTTATATATCGGTCACTGAAGCTTTCTTT.

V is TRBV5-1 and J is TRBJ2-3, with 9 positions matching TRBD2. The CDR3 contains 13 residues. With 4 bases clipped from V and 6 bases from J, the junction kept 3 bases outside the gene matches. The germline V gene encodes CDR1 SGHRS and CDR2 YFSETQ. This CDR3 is CASSPGLADTQYF. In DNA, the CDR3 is TGCGCCAGCAGCCCGGGACTAGCTGATACGCAGTATTTT.

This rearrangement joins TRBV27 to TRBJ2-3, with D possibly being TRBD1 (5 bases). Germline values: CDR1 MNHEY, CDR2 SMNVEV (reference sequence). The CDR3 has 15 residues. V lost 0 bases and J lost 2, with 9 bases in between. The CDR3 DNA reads TGTGCCAGCAGTTTATCAGGGGCAATCACAGATACGCAGTATTTT. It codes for CASSLSGAITDTQYF.